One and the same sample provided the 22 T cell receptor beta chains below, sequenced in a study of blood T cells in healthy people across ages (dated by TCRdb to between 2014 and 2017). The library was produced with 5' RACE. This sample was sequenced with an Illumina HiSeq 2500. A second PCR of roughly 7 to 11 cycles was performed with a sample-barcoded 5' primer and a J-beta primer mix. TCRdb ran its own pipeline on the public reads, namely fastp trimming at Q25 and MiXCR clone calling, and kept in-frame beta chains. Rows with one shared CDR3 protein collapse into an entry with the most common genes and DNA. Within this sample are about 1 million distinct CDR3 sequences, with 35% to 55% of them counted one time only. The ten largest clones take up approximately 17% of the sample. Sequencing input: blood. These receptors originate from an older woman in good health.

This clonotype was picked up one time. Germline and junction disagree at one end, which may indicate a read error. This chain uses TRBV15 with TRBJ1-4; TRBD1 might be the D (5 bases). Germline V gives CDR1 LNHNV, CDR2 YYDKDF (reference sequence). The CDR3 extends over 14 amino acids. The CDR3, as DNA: TGTGTCACCAGCAGAGATGGGGGAGGTGAAAAACTGTTTTTT. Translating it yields CVTSRDGGGEKLFF.

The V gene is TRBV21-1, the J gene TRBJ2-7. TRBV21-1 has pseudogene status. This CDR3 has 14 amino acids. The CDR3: CASSKSRDSYEQYF. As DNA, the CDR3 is TGTGCCAGCAGCAAATCCAGAGACTCCTACGAGCAGTACTTC.

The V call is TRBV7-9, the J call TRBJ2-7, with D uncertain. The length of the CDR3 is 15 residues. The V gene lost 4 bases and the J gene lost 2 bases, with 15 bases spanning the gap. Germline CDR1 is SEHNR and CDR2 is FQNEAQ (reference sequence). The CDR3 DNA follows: TGTGCCAGCAGCTCCCCCGGTAGTAGAGCCTACGAGCAGTACTTC. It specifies CASSSPGSRAYEQYF.

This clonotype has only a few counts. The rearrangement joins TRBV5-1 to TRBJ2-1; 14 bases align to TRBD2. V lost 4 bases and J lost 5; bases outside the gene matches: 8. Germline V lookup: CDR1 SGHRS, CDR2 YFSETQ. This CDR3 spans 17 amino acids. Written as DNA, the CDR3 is TGCGCCAGCAGCCCCCCTAAGGGACTAGCGGGGGACAATGAGCAGTTCTTC. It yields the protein CASSPPKGLAGDNEQFF. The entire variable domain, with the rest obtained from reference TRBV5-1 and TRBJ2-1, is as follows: KAGVTQTPRYLIKTRGQQVTLSCSPISGHRSVSWYQQTPGQGLQFLFEYFSETQRNKGNFPGRFSGRQFSNSRSEMNVSTLELGDSALYLCASSPPKGLAGDNEQFFGPGTRLTVL.

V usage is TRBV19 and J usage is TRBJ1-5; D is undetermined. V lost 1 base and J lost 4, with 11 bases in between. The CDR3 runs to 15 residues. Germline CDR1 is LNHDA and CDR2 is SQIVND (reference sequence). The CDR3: CASSIGPQQNQPQHF. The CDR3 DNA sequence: TGTGCCAGTAGTATAGGGCCCCAACAAAATCAGCCCCAGCATTTT.

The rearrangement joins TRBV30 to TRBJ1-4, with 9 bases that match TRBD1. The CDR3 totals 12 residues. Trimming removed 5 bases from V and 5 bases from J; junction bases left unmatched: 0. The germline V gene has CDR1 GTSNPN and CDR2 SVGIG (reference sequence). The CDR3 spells CAWGQGNEKLFF. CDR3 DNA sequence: TGTGCCTGGGGACAGGGGAATGAAAAACTGTTTTTT.

The CDR3 spells CASTTTGGAFSEAFF. CDR3 nucleotide sequence: TGTGCCAGCACCACTACAGGGGGCGCGTTCTCTGAAGCTTTCTTT. V is TRBV27 and J is TRBJ1-1; 9 nucleotides agree with TRBD1. CDR1 is MNHEY and CDR2 is SMNVEV in the germline V gene (reference sequence). The CDR3 extends over 15 amino acids. V shed 7 bases, J shed 6 bases, and the junction held 12 bases outside the gene matches.

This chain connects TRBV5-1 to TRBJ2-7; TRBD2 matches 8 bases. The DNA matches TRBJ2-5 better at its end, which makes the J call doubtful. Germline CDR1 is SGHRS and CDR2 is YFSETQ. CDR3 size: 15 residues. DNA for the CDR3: TGCGCCAGCAGTTCTAGACTAGCGCGCGCAGAGACCCAGTACTTC. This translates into CASSSRLARAETQYF.

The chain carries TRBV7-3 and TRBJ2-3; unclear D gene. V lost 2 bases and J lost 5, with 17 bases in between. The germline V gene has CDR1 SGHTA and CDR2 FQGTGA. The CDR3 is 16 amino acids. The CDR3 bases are TGTGCCAGCAGCTTAGATGGGGTCTCCAGGAGAGATACGCAGTATTTT. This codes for CASSLDGVSRRDTQYF.

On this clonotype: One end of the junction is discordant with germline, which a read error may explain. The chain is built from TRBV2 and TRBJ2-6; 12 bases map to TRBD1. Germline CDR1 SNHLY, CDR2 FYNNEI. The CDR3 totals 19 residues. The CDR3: CAGSVDRDRGRKGANVLTF. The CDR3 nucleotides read TGTGCCGGCAGTGTAGACCGGGACAGGGGGCGGAAAGGGGCCAACGTCCTGACTTTC.

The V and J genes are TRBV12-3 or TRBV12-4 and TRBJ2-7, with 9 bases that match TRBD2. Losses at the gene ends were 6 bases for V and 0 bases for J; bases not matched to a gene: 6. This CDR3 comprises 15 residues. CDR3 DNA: TGTGCCAGCAGGTTAAGCGGGAGGCCCTCCTACGAGCAGTACTTC. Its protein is CASRLSGRPSYEQYF.

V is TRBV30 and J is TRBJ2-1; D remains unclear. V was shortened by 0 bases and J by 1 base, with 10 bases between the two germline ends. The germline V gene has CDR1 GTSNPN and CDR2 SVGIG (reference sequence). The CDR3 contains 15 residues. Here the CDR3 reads CAWSVGAASYNEQFF. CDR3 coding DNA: TGTGCCTGGAGTGTAGGTGCAGCTTCCTACAATGAGCAGTTCTTC.

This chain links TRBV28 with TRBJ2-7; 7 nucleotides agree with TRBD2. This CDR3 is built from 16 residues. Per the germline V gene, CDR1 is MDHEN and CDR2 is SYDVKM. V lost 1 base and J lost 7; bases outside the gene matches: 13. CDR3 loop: CASSLLPGLGGWEQYF. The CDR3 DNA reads TGTGCCAGCAGTTTATTACCAGGGCTCGGGGGGTGGGAGCAGTACTTC.

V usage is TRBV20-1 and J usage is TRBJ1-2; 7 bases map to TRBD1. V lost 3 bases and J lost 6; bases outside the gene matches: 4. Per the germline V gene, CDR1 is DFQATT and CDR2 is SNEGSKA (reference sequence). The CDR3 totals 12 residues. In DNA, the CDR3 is TGCAGTGCTAGTTACAGGGGTCATGGCTACACCTTC. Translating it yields CSASYRGHGYTF.

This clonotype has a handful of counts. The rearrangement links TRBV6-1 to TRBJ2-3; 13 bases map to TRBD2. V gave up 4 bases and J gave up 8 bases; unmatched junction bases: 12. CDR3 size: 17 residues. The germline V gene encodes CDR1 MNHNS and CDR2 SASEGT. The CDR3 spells CASSATGLAGDQSTQYF. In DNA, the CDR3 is TGTGCCAGCAGTGCCACTGGACTAGCGGGAGATCAAAGTACGCAGTATTTT.

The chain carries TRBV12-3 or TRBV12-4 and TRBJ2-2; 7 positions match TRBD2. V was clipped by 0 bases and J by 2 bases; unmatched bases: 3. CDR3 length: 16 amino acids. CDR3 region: CASSLAEGLNTGELFF. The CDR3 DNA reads TGTGCCAGCAGTTTAGCGGAGGGACTAAACACCGGGGAGCTGTTTTTT.

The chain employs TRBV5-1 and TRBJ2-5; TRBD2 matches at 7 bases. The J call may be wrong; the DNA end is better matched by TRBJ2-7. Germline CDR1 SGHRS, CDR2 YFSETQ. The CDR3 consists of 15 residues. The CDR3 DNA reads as TGCGCCAGCAGAACGTCTAGCGGTGAGTGGTACGAGCAGTACTTC. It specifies CASRTSSGEWYEQYF.

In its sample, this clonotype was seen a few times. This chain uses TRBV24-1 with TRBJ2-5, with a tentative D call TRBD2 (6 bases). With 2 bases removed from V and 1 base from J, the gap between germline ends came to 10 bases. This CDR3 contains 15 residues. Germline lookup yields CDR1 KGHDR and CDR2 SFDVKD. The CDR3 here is CATSDSGLSQETQYF. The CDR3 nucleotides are TGTGCCACCAGTGATTCGGGACTGAGCCAAGAGACCCAGTACTTC.

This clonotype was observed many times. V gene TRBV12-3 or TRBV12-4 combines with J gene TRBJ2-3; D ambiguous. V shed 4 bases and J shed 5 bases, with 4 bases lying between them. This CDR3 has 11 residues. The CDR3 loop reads CASSWGDTQYF. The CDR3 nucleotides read TGTGCCAGCAGTTGGGGAGATACGCAGTATTTT.

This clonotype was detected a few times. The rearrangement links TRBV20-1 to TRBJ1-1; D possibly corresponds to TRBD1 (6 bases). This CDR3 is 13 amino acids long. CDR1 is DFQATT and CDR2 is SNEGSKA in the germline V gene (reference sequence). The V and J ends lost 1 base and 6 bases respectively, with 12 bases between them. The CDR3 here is CSARVPGAPEAFF. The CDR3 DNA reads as TGCAGTGCTAGAGTTCCAGGGGCCCCTGAAGCTTTCTTT.

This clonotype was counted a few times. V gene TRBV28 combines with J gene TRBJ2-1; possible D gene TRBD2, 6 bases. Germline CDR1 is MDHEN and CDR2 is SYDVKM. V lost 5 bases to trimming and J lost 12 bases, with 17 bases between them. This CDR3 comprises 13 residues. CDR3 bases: TGTGCCAGCAGTGTACCCCAACCGGGACTGCAGTTCTTC. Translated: CASSVPQPGLQFF.

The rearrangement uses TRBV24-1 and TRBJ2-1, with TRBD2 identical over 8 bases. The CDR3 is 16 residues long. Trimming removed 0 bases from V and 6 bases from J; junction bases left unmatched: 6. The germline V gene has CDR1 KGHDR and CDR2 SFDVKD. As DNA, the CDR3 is TGTGCCACCAGTGATTTGGGACTAGCCCAGTCCAATGAGCAGTTCTTC. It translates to CATSDLGLAQSNEQFF.